The rows below give T cell receptor beta chains drawn from one sample of a study of cytomegalovirus exposure and HLA in healthy donors. The assay was immunoSEQ multiplex PCR, and TCRdb's table has in-frame clones only and misses some. The table records under 70,000 clones, roughly 85% of them present only once. Sequences were obtained from PBMCs. The receptors come from a woman in her twenties or thirties in good health and CMV-seronegative. Each CDR3 is given with its conserved first and last residue. The D gene is left open where the match is weak. Clone size is shown for a subset of rows, as once, few, many or a class of expanded clone.

size,J,V,D,CDR3,DNA
.,TRBJ2-1,TRBV5-1,TRBD2,CASSSPVRGGLAGGGSYNEQFF,TGCGCCAGCAGCTCCCCGGTGCGGGGAGGGCTAGCGGGAGGGGGGTCCTACAATGAGCAGTTCTTC
.,TRBJ1-1,TRBV28,.,CASRYSPWGAVTEAFF,TGTGCCAGCAGGTATTCCCCGTGGGGCGCGGTCACTGAAGCTTTCTTT
once,TRBJ2-1,TRBV6-5,.,CASSYVLSSYNEQFF,TGTGCCAGCAGTTACGTATTGAGCTCCTACAATGAGCAGTTCTTC
.,TRBJ2-7,TRBV6-5,.,CASSYSRGSPYEQYF,TGTGCCAGCAGTTACTCGAGAGGGAGCCCCTACGAGCAGTACTTC
.,TRBJ2-5,TRBV27,TRBD1,CASSPWGQGLETQYF,TGTGCCAGCAGTCCATGGGGACAGGGCTTGGAGACCCAGTACTTC
.,TRBJ1-4,TRBV4-3,.,CASSHGGSAVSVEKLFF,TGCGCCAGCAGCCATGGTGGTTCTGCTGTTTCGGTGGAAAAACTGTTTTTT
once,TRBJ2-6,TRBV11-3,.,CASSPAGTGANVLTF,TGTGCCAGCAGCCCCGCAGGGACTGGGGCCAACGTCCTGACTTTC
.,TRBJ2-7,TRBV6-5,TRBD1,CASSYQGQGLSYEQYF,TGTGCCAGCAGTTACCAGGGACAGGGCCTCTCCTACGAGCAGTACTTC
.,TRBJ2-5,TRBV27,TRBD1,CASSWGTGQGRETQYF,TGTGCCAGCAGTTGGGGAACGGGACAGGGTAGAGAGACCCAGTACTTC
once,TRBJ2-7,TRBV18,TRBD2,CASSPLSRGDSYEQYF,TGTGCCAGCTCACCACTTAGCCGGGGGGACTCCTACGAGCAGTACTTC
.,TRBJ2-3,TRBV11-2,TRBD1,CASSPKGGRARTDTQYF,TGTGCCAGCAGCCCAAAAGGGGGCAGGGCGCGCACAGATACGCAGTATTTT
.,TRBJ2-1,TRBV9,TRBD2,CASSVVSLTSGRAQGSYNEQFF,TGTGCCAGCAGCGTAGTCTCCCTCACTAGCGGGAGGGCCCAGGGCTCCTACAATGAGCAGTTCTTC
.,TRBJ1-3,TRBV9,.,CASSVVPGAGNTIYF,TGTGCCAGCAGCGTGGTCCCAGGGGCTGGAAACACCATATATTTT
.,TRBJ1-3,TRBV10-2,TRBD1,CASSESQGAAGNTIYF,TGCGCCAGCAGTGAGTCCCAGGGGGCGGCTGGAAACACCATATATTTT
.,TRBJ1-2,TRBV7-9,TRBD1,CASSLFLRTGFYGYTF,TGTGCCAGCAGCTTATTCCTTCGGACAGGGTTTTATGGCTACACCTTC
.,TRBJ2-3,TRBV27,.,CASSPTSGDTPYF,TGTGCCAGCAGTCCGACTAGTGGGGATACGCCGTATTTT
.,TRBJ2-7,TRBV5-6,.,CASSFGQLRTEQYF,TGTGCCAGCAGCTTTGGGCAGCTAAGAACCGAGCAGTACTTC
few,TRBJ2-5,TRBV7-9,TRBD2,CASSPETSGVYF,TGTGCCAGCAGCCCAGAGACTAGCGGGGTCTACTTC
few,TRBJ2-2,TRBV5-4,.,CASSTDRTGELFF,TGTGCCAGCAGCACTGACAGGACCGGGGAGCTGTTTTTT
.,TRBJ2-5,TRBV29-1,.,CSGLYQETQYF,TGCAGCGGTCTGTACCAAGAGACCCAGTACTTC
.,TRBJ2-7,TRBV28,.,CASSLTPSYEQYF,TGTGCCAGCAGTTTAACTCCTAGTTACGAGCAGTACTTC
.,TRBJ2-1,TRBV25-1,TRBD1,CASSEADRVPTYNEQFF,TGTGCCAGCAGTGAGGCAGACAGGGTCCCCACCTACAATGAGCAGTTCTTC
.,TRBJ2-7,TRBV19,.,CASSQGYEQYF,TGTGCCAGTAGCCAGGGCTACGAGCAGTACTTC
.,TRBJ2-7,TRBV4-2,TRBD2,CASSHPTGTSGDEQYF,TGTGCCAGCAGCCATCCGACCGGGACTAGCGGGGACGAGCAGTACTTC
.,TRBJ1-1,TRBV7-3,TRBD1,CASSPGTGGANTEAFF,TGTGCCAGCAGCCCAGGGACAGGGGGGGCGAACACTGAAGCTTTCTTT
.,TRBJ2-3,TRBV4-1,TRBD2,CASSQLWGGRADTQYF,TGCGCCAGCAGCCAGCTCTGGGGCGGGAGGGCCGATACGCAGTATTTT
.,TRBJ1-2,TRBV6-5,TRBD1,CASSVRGGTGEGYTF,TGTGCCAGCAGTGTAAGGGGCGGGACAGGGGAAGGCTACACCTTC